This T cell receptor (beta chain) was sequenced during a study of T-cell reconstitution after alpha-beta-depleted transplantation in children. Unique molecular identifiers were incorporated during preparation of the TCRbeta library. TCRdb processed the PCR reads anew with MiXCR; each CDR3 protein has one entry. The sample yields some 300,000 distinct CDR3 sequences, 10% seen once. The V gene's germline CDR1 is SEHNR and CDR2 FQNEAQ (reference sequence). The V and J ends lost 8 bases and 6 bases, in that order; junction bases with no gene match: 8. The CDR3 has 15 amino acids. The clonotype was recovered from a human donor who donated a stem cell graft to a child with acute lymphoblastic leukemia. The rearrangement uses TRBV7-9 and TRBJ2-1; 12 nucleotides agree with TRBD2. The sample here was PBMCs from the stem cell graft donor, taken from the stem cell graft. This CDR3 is CASVNMGLAGNEQFF. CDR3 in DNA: TGTGCCAGCGTCAACATGGGACTAGCGGGCAATGAGCAGTTCTTC.